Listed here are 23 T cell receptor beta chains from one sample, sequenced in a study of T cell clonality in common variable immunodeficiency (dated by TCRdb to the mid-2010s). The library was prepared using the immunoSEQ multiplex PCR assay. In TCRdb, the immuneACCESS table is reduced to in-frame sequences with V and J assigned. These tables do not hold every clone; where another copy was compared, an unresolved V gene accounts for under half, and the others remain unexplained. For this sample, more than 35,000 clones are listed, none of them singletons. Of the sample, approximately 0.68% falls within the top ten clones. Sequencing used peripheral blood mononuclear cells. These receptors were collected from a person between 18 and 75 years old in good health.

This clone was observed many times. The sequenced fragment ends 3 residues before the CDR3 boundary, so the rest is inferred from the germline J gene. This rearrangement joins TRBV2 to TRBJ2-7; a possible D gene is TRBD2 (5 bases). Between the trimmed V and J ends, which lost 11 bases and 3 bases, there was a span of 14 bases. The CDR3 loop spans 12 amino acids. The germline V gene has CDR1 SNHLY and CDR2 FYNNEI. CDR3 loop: CASVGLYYEQYF. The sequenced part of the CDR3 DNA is TGTGCCTCCGTAGGACTCTACTACGAG.

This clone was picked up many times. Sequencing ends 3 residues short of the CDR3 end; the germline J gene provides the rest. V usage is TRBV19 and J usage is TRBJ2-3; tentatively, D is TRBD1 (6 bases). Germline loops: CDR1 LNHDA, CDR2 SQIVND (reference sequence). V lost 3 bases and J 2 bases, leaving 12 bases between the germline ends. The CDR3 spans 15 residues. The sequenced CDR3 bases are TGTGCCAGTAGTATTCTACAGGGTTTCACAGATACG. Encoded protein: CASSILQGFTDT. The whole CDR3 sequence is CASSILQGFTDTQYF.

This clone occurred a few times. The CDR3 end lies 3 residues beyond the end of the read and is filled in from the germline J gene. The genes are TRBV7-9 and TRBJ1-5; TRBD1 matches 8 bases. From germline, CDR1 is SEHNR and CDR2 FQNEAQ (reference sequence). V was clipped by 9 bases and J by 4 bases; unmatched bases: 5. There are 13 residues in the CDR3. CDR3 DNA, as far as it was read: TGTGCCAGTACTGGACAGGGAAATCAGCCC. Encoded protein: CASTGQGNQP. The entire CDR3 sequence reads CASTGQGNQPQHF.

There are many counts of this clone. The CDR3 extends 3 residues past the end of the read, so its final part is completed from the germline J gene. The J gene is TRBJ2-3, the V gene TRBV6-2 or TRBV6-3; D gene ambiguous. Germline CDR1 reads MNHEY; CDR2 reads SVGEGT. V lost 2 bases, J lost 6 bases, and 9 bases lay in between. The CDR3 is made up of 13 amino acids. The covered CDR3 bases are TGTGCCAGCAGTTACGCCGTTCGGGATACG. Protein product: CASSYAVRDT. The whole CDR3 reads CASSYAVRDTQYF.

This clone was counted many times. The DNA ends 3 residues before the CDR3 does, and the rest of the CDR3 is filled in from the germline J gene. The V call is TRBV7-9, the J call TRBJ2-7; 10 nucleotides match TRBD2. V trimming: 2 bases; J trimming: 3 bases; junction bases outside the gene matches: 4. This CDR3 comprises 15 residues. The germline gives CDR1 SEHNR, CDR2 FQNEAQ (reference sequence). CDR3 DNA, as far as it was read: TGTGCCAGCAGCTTAAGTAGGACTAGCGGCTACGAG. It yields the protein CASSLSRTSGYE. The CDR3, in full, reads CASSLSRTSGYEQYF.

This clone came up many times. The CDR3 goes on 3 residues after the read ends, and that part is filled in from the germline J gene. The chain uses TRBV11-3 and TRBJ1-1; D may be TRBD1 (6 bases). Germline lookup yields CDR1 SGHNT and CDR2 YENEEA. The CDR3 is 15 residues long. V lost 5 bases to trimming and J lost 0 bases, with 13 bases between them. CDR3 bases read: TGTGCCAGCAGCCGGACAGCAGATTTGAACACTGAA. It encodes CASSRTADLNTE. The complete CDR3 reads CASSRTADLNTEAFF.

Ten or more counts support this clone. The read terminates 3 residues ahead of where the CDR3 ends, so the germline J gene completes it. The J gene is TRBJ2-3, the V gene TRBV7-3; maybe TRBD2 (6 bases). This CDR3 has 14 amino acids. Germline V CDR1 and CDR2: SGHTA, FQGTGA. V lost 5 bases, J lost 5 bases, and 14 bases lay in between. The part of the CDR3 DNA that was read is TGTGCCAGCAGCACGGGACTCCGCGGAGATACG. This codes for CASSTGLRGDT. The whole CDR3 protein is CASSTGLRGDTQYF. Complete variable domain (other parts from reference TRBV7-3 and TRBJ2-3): GAGVSQTPSNKVTEKGKYVELRCDPISGHTALYWYRQSLGQGPEFLIYFQGTGAADDSGLPNDRFFAVRPEGSVSTLKIQRTERGDSAVYLCASSTGLRGDTQYFGPGTRLTVL.

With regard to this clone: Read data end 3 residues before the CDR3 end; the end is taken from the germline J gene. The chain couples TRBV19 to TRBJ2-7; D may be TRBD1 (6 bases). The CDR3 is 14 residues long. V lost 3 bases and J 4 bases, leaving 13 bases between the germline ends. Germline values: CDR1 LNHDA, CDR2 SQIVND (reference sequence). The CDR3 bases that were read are TGTGCCAGTAGTATTTCGGACAGAAGTTACGAG. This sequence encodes CASSISDRSYE. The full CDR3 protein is CASSISDRSYEQYF.

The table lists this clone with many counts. Incomplete CDR3 DNA: TGTGCCAGCTCACCAATAGGACAACCGTTCGGC. It encodes CASSPIGQPFG. The entire CDR3 protein is CASSPIGQPFGYTF. V gene TRBV18 combines with J gene TRBJ1-2; TRBD1 might be the D (5 bases). The CDR3 extends 3 residues past the end of the read, so its final part is completed from the germline J gene. CDR3 size: 14 residues. Germline V gene lookup returns CDR1 KGHSH and CDR2 LQKENI.

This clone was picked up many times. The CDR3 DNA, read in part, is TGCGCCAGCAGCCCACTACATTCCCCCGTAGGACAGGGGATTGAG. This gives the protein CASSPLHSPVGQGIE. The whole CDR3 region reads CASSPLHSPVGQGIEQFF. The chain employs TRBV4-1 and TRBJ2-1; TRBD1 matches at 9 bases. The DNA ends 3 residues before the CDR3 does, and the rest of the CDR3 is filled in from the germline J gene. With 4 bases clipped from V and 9 bases from J, the junction kept 19 bases outside the gene matches. The CDR3 length is 18 residues. Germline V gene sequence: CDR1 MGHRA, CDR2 YSYEKL.

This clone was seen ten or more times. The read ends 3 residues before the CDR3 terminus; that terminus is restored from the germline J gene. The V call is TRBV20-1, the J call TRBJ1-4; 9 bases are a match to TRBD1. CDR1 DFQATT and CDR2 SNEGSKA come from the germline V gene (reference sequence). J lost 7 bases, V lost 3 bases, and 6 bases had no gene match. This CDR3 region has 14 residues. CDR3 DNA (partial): TGCAGTGCTAGTTCCGGGACAGGGACTGAAAAA. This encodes CSASSGTGTEK. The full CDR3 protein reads CSASSGTGTEKLFF.

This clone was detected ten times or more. The sequenced CDR3 bases are TGCAGTGCTAGAGATCGGGGACGGACAGGGGGGACCGGGGAG. It encodes CSARDRGRTGGTGE. The CDR3 reads in full as CSARDRGRTGGTGELFF. The rearrangement uses TRBV20-1 and TRBJ2-2; 10 bases agree with TRBD1. Sequencing ends 3 residues short of the CDR3 end; the germline J gene provides the rest. The V and J ends lost 0 bases and 5 bases, in that order; junction bases with no gene match: 9. The germline CDR1 and CDR2 sequences are DFQATT and SNEGSKA (reference sequence). The CDR3 covers 17 residues.

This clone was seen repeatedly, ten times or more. CDR3 protein: CASSISTPEGPEAFF. The part of the CDR3 DNA that was read is TGTGCCAGTAGTATCTCTACCCCCGAGGGCCCTGAA. The V and J genes are TRBV19 and TRBJ1-1; D uncertain. The read ends 3 residues before the CDR3 terminus; that terminus is restored from the germline J gene. V lost 3 bases, J lost 6 bases, and 17 bases lay in between. CDR1 LNHDA and CDR2 SQIVND come from the germline V gene (reference sequence). The CDR3 length is 15 residues.

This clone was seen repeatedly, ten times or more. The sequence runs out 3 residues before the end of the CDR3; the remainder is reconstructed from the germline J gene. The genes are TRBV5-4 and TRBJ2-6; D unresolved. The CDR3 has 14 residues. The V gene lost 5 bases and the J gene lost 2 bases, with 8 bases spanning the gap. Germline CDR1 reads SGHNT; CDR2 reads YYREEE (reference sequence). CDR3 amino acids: CASRRFAGANVLTF. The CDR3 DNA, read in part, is TGTGCCAGCAGACGGTTTGCTGGGGCCAACGTC.

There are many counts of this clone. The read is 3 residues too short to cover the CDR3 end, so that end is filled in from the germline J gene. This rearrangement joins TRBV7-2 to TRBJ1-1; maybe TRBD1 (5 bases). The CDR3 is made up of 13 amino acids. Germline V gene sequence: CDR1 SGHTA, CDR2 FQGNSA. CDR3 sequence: CASSLEPGVSAFF. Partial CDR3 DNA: TGTGCCAGCAGCTTAGAACCGGGGGTCTCG.

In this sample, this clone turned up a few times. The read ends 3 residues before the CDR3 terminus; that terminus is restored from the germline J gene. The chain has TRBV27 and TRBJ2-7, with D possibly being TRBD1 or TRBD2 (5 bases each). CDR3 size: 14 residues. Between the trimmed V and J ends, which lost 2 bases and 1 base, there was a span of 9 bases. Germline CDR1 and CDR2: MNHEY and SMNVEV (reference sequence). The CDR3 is CASSLEGQSYEQYF. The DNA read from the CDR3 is TGTGCCAGCAGTTTAGAGGGGCAATCCTACGAG.

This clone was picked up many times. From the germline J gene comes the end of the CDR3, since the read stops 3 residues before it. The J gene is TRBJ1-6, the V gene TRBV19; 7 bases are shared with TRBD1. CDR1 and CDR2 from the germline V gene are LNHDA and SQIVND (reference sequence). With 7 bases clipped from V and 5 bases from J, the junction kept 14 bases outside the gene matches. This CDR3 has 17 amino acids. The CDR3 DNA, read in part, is TGTGCCAGTAAAACTAGGTCAGGACAGGCGAATAATTCACCC. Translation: CASKTRSGQANNSP. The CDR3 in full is CASKTRSGQANNSPLHF.

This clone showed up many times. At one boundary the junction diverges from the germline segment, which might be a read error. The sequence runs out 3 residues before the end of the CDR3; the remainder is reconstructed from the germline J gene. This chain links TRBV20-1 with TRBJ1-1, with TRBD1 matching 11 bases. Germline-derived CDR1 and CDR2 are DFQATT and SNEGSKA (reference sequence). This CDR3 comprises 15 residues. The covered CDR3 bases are TGTAGTGCTGCCGGACAGGGGGCGTATGTCATTGAA. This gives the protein CSAAGQGAYVIE. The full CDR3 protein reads CSAAGQGAYVIEAFF.

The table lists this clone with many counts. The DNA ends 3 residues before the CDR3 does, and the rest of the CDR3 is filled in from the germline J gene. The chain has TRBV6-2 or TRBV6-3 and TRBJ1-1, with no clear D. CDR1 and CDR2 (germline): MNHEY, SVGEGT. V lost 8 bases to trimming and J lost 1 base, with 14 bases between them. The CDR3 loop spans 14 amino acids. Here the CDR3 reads CASLPMTGNTEAFF. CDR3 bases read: TGTGCCAGCTTACCCATGACGGGGAACACTGAA.

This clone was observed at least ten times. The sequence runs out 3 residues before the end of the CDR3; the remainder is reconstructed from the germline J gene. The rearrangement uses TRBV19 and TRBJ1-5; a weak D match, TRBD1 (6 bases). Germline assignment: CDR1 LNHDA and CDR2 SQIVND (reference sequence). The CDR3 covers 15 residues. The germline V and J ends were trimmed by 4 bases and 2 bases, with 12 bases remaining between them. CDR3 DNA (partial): TGTGCCAGTAGTACCGAGGACAGCCGCAATCAGCCC. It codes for CASSTEDSRNQP. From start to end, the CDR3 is CASSTEDSRNQPQHF.

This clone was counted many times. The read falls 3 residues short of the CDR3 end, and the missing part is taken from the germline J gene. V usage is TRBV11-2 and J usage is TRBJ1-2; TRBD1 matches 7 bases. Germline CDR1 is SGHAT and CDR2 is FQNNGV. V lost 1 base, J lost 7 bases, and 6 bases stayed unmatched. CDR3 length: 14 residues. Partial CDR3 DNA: TGTGCCAGCAGCTTAGGAGGAGGGGGCTTTGGC. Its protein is CASSLGGGGFG. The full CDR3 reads CASSLGGGGFGYTF.

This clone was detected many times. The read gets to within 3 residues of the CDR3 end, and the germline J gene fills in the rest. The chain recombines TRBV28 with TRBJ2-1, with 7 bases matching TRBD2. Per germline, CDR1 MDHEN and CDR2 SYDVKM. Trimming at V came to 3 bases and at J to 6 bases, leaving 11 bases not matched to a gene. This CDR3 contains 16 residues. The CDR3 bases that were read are TGTGCCAGCAGTTTTTATGGCGGGAGTAAATCCAATGAG. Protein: CASSFYGGSKSNE. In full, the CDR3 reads CASSFYGGSKSNEQFF.

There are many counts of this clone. Incomplete CDR3 DNA: TGTGCCAGCAGTGAATCACAGGGGGCCGTAGAGACC. It yields the protein CASSESQGAVET. The CDR3, in full, reads CASSESQGAVETQYF. The chain employs TRBV6-1 and TRBJ2-5; TRBD1 aligns across 9 bases. From the germline J gene comes the end of the CDR3, since the read stops 3 residues before it. There are 15 residues in the CDR3. The V and J ends lost 2 bases and 4 bases, in that order; junction bases with no gene match: 5. The germline CDR1 and CDR2 sequences are MNHNS and SASEGT.